Here is one T cell receptor beta chain with its context. The antigen is unknown. PCR primers comprised 60 Vbeta and 13 Jbeta primers. This table comes from immunoSEQ multiplex PCR, and its TCRdb copy is limited to in-frame clones, with some not included. The repertoire holds around 280,000 clones, with around nine tenths as singletons. The sample originates from a study of cytomegalovirus exposure and HLA in healthy donors. On the study more broadly: Inside one of the first data releases sat 85 million or so unique TCRs taken from HLA-typed donors. Findings and caveats of the study: TCR beta V- and J-gene trimming was later associated with a missense DCLRE1C variant. Among immune exposure information, only CMV serostatus was available. There were fewer than 200 TCR beta chains listed as cytomegalovirus-associated.

This receptor was obtained from a young woman in good health and CMV-seronegative. Material for sequencing was PBMCs.

CDR3 region: CSAHGARRGYTF. The CDR3 nucleotides are TGCAGCGCCCATGGGGCCCGTCGGGGCTACACCTTC. This chain links TRBV29-1 with TRBJ1-2; maybe TRBD1 (5 bases). The V gene lost 7 bases and the J gene lost 8 bases, with 17 bases spanning the gap. The CDR3 consists of 12 residues. CDR1 is SQVTM, CDR2 ANQGSEA, per germline. Drawing the rest from reference TRBV29-1 and TRBJ1-2, the complete variable domain is SAVISQKPSRDICQRGTSLTIQCQVDSQVTMMFWYRQQPGQSLTLIATANQGSEATYESGFVIDKFPISRPNLTFSTLTVSNMSPEDSSIYLCSAHGARRGYTFGSGTRLTVV.